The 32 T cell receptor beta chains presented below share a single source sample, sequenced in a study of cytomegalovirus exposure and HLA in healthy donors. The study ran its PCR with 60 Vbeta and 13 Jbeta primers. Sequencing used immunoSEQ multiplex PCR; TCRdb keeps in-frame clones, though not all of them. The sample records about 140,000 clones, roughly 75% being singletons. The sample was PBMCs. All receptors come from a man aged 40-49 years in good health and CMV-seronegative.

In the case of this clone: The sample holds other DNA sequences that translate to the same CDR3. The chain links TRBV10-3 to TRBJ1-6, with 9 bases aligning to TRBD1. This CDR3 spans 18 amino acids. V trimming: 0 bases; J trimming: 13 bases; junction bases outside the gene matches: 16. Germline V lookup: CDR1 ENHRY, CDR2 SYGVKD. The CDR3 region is CAISESRVVTGGDSPLHF. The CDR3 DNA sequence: TGTGCCATCAGTGAGTCTCGGGTTGTGACAGGGGGAGACTCCCCCCTCCACTTT.

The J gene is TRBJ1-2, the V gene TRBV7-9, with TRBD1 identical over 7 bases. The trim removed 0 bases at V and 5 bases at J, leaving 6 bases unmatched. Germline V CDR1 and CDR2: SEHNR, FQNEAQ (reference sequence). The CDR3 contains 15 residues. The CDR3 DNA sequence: TGTGCCAGCAGCTTAGCCCCGGGACAGATATATGGCTACACCTTC. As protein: CASSLAPGQIYGYTF.

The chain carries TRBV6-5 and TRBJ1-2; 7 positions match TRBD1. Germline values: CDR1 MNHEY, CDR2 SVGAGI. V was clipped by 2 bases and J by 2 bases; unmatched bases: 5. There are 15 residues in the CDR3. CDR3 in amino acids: CASSYDREPNYGYTF. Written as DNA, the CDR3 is TGTGCCAGCAGTTACGACAGGGAACCCAACTATGGCTACACCTTC.

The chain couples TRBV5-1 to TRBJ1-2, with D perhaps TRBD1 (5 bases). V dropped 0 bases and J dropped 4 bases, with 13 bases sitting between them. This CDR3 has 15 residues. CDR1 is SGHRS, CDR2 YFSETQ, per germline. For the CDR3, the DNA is TGCGCCAGCAGCTTGGAGGCGGGGGGAGGCTATGGCTACACCTTC. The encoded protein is CASSLEAGGGYGYTF.

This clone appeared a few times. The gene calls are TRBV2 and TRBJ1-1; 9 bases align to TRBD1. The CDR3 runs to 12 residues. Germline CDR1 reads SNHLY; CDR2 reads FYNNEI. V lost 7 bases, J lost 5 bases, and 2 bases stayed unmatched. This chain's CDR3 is CASIGQGTEAFF. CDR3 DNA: TGTGCCAGCATAGGACAGGGGACTGAAGCTTTCTTT. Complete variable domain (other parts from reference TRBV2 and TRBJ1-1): EPEVTQTPSHQVTQMGQEVILRCVPISNHLYFYWYRQILGQKVEFLVSFYNNEISEKSEIFDDQFSVERPDGSNFTLKIRSTKLEDSAMYFCASIGQGTEAFFGQGTRLTVV.

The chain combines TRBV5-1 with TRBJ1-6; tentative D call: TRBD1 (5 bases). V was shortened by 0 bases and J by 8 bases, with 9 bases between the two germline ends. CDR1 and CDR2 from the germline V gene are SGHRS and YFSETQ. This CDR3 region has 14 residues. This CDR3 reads CASSLGWGDSPLHF. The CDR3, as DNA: TGCGCCAGCAGCTTGGGTTGGGGGGATTCACCCCTCCACTTT.

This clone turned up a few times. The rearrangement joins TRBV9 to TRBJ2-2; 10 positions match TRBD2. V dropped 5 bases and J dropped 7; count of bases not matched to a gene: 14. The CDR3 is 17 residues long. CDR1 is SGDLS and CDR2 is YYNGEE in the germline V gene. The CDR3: CASSTRGAGGPGGELFF. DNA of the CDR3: TGTGCCAGCAGTACCCGAGGAGCGGGGGGGCCGGGCGGGGAGCTGTTTTTT. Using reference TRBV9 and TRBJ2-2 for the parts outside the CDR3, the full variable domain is DSGVTQTPKHLITATGQRVTLRCSPRSGDLSVYWYQQSLDQGLQFLIQYYNGEERAKGNILERFSAQQFPDLHSELNLSSLELGDSALYFCASSTRGAGGPGGELFFGEGSRLTVL.

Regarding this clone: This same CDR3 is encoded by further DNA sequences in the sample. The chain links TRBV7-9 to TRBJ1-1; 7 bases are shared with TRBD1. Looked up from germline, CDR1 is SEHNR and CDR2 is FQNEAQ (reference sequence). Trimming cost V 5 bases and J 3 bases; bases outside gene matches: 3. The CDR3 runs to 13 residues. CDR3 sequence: CASSLTGDTEAFF. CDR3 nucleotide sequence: TGTGCCAGCAGCCTCACAGGGGACACTGAAGCTTTCTTT.

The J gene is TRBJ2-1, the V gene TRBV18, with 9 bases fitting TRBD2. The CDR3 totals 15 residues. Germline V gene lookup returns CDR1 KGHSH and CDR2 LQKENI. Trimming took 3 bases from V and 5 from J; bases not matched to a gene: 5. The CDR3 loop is CASSPSGGWNNEQFF. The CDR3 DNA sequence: TGTGCCAGCTCACCCAGCGGGGGGTGGAACAATGAGCAGTTCTTC.

CDR3 DNA: TGTGCCAGCAGTCCCCCGGCTAGCACGATCCAAGAGACCCAGTACTTC. Its protein is CASSPPASTIQETQYF. The rearrangement uses TRBV28 and TRBJ2-5; a possible D gene is TRBD2 (5 bases). The CDR3 is 16 residues long. V gave up 5 bases and J gave up 1 base, with 17 bases separating them. Germline V gene sequence: CDR1 MDHEN, CDR2 SYDVKM.

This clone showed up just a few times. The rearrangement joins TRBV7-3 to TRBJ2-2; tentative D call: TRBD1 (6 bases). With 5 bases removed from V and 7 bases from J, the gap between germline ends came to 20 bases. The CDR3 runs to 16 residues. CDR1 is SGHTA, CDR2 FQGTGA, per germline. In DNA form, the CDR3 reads TGTGCCAGCAGCGCGGTTTTATCAGGGGACGACGGGGAGCTGTTTTTT. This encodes CASSAVLSGDDGELFF. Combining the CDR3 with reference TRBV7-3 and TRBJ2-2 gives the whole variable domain GAGVSQTPSNKVTEKGKYVELRCDPISGHTALYWYRQSLGQGPEFLIYFQGTGAADDSGLPNDRFFAVRPEGSVSTLKIQRTERGDSAVYLCASSAVLSGDDGELFFGEGSRLTVL.

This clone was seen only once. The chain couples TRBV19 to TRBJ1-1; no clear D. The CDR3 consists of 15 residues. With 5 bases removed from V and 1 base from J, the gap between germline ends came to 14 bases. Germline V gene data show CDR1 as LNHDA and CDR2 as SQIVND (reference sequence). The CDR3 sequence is CASSPWRSGNTEAFF. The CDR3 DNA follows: TGTGCCAGTAGTCCCTGGAGGTCAGGGAACACTGAAGCTTTCTTT. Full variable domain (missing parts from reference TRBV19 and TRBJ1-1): DGGITQSPKYLFRKEGQNVTLSCEQNLNHDAMYWYRQDPGQGLRLIYYSQIVNDFQKGDIAEGYSVSREKKESFPLTVTSAQKNPTAFYLCASSPWRSGNTEAFFGQGTRLTVV.

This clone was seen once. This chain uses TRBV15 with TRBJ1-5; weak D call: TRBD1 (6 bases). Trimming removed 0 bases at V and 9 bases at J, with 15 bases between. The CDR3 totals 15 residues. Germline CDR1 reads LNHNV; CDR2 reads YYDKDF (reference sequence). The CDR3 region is CATSRERTVSWPQHF. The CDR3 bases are TGTGCCACCAGCAGAGAACGGACAGTTAGTTGGCCCCAGCATTTT.

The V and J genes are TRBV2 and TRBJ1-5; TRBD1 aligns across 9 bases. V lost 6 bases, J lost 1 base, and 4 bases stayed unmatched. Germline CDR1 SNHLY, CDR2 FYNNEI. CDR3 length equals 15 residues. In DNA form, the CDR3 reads TGTGCCAGCAGGCGGACAGGGGAAAGCAATCAGCCCCAGCATTTT. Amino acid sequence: CASRRTGESNQPQHF.

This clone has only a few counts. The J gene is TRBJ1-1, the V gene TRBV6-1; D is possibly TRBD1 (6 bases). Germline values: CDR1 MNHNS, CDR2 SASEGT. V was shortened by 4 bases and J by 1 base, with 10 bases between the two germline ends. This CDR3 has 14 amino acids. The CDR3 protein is CASSGPQGNTEAFF. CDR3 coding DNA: TGTGCCAGCAGTGGCCCACAGGGGAACACTGAAGCTTTCTTT.

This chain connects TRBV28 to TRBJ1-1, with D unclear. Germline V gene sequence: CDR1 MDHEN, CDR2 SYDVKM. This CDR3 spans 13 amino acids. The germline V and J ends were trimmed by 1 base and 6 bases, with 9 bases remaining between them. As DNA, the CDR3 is TGTGCCAGCAGTTTATTCCCCAGATCTGAAGCTTTCTTT. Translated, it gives CASSLFPRSEAFF.

CDR3 in DNA: TGTGCCAGCAGCTTTGTGACGCAGGGTGAAGCTTTCTTT. Translated: CASSFVTQGEAFF. The rearrangement uses TRBV7-2 and TRBJ1-1, with a possible D match to TRBD1 (5 bases). This CDR3 has 13 amino acids. The germline V gene has CDR1 SGHTA and CDR2 FQGNSA. Trimming removed 3 bases at V and 7 bases at J, with 12 bases between. Variable domain in full (rest from reference TRBV7-2 and TRBJ1-1): GAGVSQSPSNKVTEKGKDVELRCDPISGHTALYWYRQSLGQGLEFLIYFQGNSAPDKSGLPSDRFSAERTGGSVSTLTIQRTQQEDSAVYLCASSFVTQGEAFFGQGTRLTVV.

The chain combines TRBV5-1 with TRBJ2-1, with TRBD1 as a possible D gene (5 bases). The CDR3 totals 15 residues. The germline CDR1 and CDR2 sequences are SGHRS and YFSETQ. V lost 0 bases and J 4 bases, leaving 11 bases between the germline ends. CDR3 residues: CASSLEAGIYNEQFF. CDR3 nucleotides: TGCGCCAGCAGCTTGGAGGCAGGGATATACAATGAGCAGTTCTTC. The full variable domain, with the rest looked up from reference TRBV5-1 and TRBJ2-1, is KAGVTQTPRYLIKTRGQQVTLSCSPISGHRSVSWYQQTPGQGLQFLFEYFSETQRNKGNFPGRFSGRQFSNSRSEMNVSTLELGDSALYLCASSLEAGIYNEQFFGPGTRLTVL.

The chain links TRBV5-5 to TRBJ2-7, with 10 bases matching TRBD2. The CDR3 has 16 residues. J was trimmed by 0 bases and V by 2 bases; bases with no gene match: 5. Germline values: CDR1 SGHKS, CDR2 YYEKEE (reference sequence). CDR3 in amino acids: CASSFLAGALSYEQYF. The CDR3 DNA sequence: TGTGCCAGCAGCTTCCTAGCGGGGGCCCTCTCCTACGAGCAGTACTTC.

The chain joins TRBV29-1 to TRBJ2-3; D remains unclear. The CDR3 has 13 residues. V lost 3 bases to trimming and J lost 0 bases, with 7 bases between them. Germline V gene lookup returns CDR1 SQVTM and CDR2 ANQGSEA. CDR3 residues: CSVDSSSTDTQYF. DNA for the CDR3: TGCAGCGTTGACTCCTCTAGCACAGATACGCAGTATTTT.

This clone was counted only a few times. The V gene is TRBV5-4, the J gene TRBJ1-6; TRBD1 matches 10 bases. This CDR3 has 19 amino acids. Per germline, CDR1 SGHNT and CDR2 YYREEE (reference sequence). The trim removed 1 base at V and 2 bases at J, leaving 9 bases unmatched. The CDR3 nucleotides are TGTGCCAGCAGCTTGCGACACTCCGGGACAGGGGCCTATAATTCACCCCTCCACTTT. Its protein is CASSLRHSGTGAYNSPLHF.

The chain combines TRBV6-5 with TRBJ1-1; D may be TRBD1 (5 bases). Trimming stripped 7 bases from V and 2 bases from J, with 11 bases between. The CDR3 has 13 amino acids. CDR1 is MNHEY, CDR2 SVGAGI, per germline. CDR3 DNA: TGTGCCAGCACTAAAACAGGTAACACTGAAGCTTTCTTT. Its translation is CASTKTGNTEAFF.

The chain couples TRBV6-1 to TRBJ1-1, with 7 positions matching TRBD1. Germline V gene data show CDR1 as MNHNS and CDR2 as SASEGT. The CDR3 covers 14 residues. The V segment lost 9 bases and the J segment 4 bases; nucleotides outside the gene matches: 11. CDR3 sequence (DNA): TGTGCCAGGCCCCGAGGGACAGAGGGCACTGAAGCTTTCTTT. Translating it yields CARPRGTEGTEAFF.

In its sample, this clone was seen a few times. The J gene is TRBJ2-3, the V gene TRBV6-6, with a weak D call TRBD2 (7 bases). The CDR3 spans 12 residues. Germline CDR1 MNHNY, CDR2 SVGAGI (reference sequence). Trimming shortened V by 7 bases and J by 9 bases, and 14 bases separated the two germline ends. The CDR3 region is CASTRGRETQYF. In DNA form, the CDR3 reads TGTGCCAGCACGCGGGGGCGGGAAACGCAGTATTTT.

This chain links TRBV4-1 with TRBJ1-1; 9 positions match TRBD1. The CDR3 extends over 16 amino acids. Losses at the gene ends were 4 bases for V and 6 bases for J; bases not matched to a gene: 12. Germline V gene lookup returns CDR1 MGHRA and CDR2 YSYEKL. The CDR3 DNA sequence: TGCGCCAGCAGCCTCAGGGGGACAGGGAGTGGCGCTGAAGCTTTCTTT. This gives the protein CASSLRGTGSGAEAFF.

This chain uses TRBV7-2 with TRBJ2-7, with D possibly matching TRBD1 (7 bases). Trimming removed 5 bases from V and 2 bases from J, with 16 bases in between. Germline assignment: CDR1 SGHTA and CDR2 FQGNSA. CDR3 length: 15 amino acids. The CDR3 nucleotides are TGTGCCAGCAGCCCAGGGGGGACTGAAACCTACGAGCAGTACTTC. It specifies CASSPGGTETYEQYF. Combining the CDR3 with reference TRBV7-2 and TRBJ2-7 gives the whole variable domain GAGVSQSPSNKVTEKGKDVELRCDPISGHTALYWYRQSLGQGLEFLIYFQGNSAPDKSGLPSDRFSAERTGGSVSTLTIQRTQQEDSAVYLCASSPGGTETYEQYFGPGTRLTVT.

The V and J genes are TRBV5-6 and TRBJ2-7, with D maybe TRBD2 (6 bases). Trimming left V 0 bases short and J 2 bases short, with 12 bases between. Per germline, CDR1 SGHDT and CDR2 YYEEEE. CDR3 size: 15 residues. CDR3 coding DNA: TGTGCCAGCAGCTTGGCCGGGACTGAGACCTACGAGCAGTACTTC. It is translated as CASSLAGTETYEQYF.

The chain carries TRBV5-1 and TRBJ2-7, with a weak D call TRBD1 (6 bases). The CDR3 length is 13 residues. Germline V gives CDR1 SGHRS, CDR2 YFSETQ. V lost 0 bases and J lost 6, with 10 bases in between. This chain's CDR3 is CASSLEDSFEQYF. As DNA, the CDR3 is TGCGCCAGCAGCTTGGAGGACAGTTTCGAGCAGTACTTC.

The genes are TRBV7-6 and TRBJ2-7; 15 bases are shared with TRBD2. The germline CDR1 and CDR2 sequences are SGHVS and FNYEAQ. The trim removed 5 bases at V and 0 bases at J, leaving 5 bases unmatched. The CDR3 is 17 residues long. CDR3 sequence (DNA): TGTGCCAGCAGCAAGGGACTAGCGGGGGGTTTCTCCTACGAGCAGTACTTC. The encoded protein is CASSKGLAGGFSYEQYF.

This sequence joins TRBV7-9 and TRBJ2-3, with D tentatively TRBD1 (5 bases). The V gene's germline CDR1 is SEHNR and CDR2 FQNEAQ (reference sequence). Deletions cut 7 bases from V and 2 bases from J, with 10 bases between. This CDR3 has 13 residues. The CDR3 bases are TGTGCCAGCAAGGCAGGGCCCACAGATACGCAGTATTTT. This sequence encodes CASKAGPTDTQYF.

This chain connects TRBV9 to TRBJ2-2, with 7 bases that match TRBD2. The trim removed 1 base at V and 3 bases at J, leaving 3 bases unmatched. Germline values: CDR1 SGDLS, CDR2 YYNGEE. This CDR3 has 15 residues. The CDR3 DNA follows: TGTGCCAGCAGCGTATGGGGGGGGGACACCGGGGAGCTGTTTTTT. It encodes CASSVWGGDTGELFF.

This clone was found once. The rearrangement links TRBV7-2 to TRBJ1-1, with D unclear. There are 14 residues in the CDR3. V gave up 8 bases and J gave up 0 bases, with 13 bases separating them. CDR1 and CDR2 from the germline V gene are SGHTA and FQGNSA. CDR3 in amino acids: CASAGEALNTEAFF. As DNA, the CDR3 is TGTGCCAGCGCCGGCGAGGCCCTGAACACTGAAGCTTTCTTT. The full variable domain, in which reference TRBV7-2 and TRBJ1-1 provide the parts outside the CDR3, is GAGVSQSPSNKVTEKGKDVELRCDPISGHTALYWYRQSLGQGLEFLIYFQGNSAPDKSGLPSDRFSAERTGGSVSTLTIQRTQQEDSAVYLCASAGEALNTEAFFGQGTRLTVV.